This T cell receptor (beta chain) was documented in a study of blood T cell repertoires in COVID-19. As for the study in general: From the United States, Italy and Spain came samples of acute and convalescent COVID-19. Sample material is recorded as cDNA or gDNA derived from T cells, B-cell-depleted T cells, or PBMCs.

This clone has a handful of counts. The CDR3 spans 14 residues. Germline V lookup: CDR1 MNHEY, CDR2 SVGEGT. Trimming removed 2 bases from V and 5 bases from J, with 12 bases in between. Under the authors' procedure: Reference gene primers were amplified, and this amplification served to estimate nucleated cell counts. The table came from immunoSEQ multiplex PCR; TCRdb's copy has only in-frame clones and leaves some out. V and J calls and clone size come straight from that table; D and trimming were deduced from the DNA. In the table there are 200,000 to 300,000 clones, around 90% of which are singletons.

The sample was peripheral blood. J is TRBJ1-1 and V is TRBV6-2 or TRBV6-3, with D maybe TRBD1 (6 bases). The sequence came from a human donor in a cohort sampled during active COVID-19. DNA for the CDR3: TGTGCCAGCAGTTACGATCGAGGGGGAACTGAAGCTTTCTTT. This sequence encodes CASSYDRGGTEAFF.